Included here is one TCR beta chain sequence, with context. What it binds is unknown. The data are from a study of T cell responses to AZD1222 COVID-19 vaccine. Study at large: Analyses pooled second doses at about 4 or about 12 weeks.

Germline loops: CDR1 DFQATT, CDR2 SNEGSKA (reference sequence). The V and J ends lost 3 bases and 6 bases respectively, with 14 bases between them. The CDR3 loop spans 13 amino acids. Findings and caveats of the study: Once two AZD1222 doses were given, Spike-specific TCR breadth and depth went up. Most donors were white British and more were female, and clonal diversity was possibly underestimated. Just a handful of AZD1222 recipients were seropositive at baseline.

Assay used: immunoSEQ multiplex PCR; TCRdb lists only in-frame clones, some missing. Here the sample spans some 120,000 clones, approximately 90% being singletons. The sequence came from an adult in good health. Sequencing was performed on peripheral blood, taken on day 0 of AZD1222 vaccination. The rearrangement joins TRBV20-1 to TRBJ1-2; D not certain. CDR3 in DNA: TGCAGTGCTAGTGTGCAGGTAGAAAATGGCTACACCTTC. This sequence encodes CSASVQVENGYTF.